The 15 T cell receptor beta chains listed next were all sequenced from one sample in a study of cytomegalovirus exposure and HLA in healthy donors. The PCR made use of 60 Vbeta and 13 Jbeta primers. Generated by immunoSEQ multiplex PCR, the TCRdb table keeps only in-frame clones and is missing some. The sample includes under 200,000 clones, around 75% seen only once; the top ten take more than 1.5%. The source material was PBMCs. These receptors were taken from a human donor in good health.

The rearrangement joins TRBV5-1 to TRBJ2-5; a weak D match, TRBD1 (6 bases). CDR1 SGHRS and CDR2 YFSETQ come from the germline V gene. The length of the CDR3 is 15 residues. V dropped 5 bases and J dropped 2 bases, with 16 bases sitting between them. The CDR3 nucleotides read TGCGCCAGCAGTTCGCCCCGGACAGCACAAGAGACCCAGTACTTC. It codes for CASSSPRTAQETQYF.

The chain joins TRBV6-6 to TRBJ1-6, with 7 bases that match TRBD1. V was pared by 7 bases and J by 10 bases, with 7 bases of the junction left unmatched. The CDR3 covers 13 residues. Germline V lookup: CDR1 MNHNY, CDR2 SVGAGI (reference sequence). In DNA form, the CDR3 reads TGTGCCAGCAAGGGGACAGTACCCTCACCCCTCCACTTT. Protein sequence: CASKGTVPSPLHF.

This chain uses TRBV5-1 with TRBJ2-7, with 7 bases aligning to TRBD1. Germline values: CDR1 SGHRS, CDR2 YFSETQ. V was clipped by 5 bases and J by 3 bases; unmatched bases: 8. The CDR3 runs 14 residues. Here the CDR3 reads CASSSRQGVYEQYF. DNA of the CDR3: TGCGCCAGCAGTTCCCGGCAGGGGGTCTACGAGCAGTACTTC.

This clone was seen a few times. The chain has TRBV11-3 and TRBJ1-2; 9 positions agree with TRBD1. The CDR3 spans 15 residues. The trim removed 5 bases at V and 6 bases at J, leaving 10 bases unmatched. Germline loops: CDR1 SGHNT, CDR2 YENEEA. Here the CDR3 reads CASSPWDREFNGYTF. Written as DNA, the CDR3 is TGTGCCAGCAGCCCCTGGGACAGGGAATTCAATGGCTACACCTTC.

The chain recombines TRBV7-7 with TRBJ2-7, with D possibly being TRBD2 (5 bases). Germline lookup yields CDR1 SSHAT and CDR2 FNYEAQ (reference sequence). CDR3 length: 17 amino acids. V lost 2 bases, J lost 7 bases, and 24 bases lay in between. CDR3 loop: CASSLQRWAGPPKEQYF. CDR3 bases: TGTGCCAGCAGCTTACAGCGGTGGGCAGGACCACCTAAGGAGCAGTACTTC.

The V gene is TRBV7-2, the J gene TRBJ2-7; 7 bases are shared with TRBD2. The V segment lost 1 base and the J segment 5 bases; nucleotides outside the gene matches: 5. CDR1 and CDR2 from the germline V gene are SGHTA and FQGNSA. This CDR3 has 14 residues. CDR3 region: CASSLDAGDHEQYF. For the CDR3, the DNA is TGTGCCAGCAGCTTAGACGCGGGGGACCACGAGCAGTACTTC.

The chain carries TRBV7-9 and TRBJ1-1; the D gene is possibly TRBD1 (6 bases). Trimming took 1 base from V and 4 from J, leaving 13 bases between them. The CDR3 totals 15 residues. Germline lookup yields CDR1 SEHNR and CDR2 FQNEAQ (reference sequence). The CDR3 sequence: CASSLDLQGGTEAFF. The CDR3 DNA reads TGTGCCAGCAGCTTAGATTTACAGGGCGGCACTGAAGCTTTCTTT. Variable domain in full (rest from reference TRBV7-9 and TRBJ1-1): DTGVSQNPRHKITKRGQNVTFRCDPISEHNRLYWYRQTLGQGPEFLTYFQNEAQLEKSRLLSDRFSAERPKGSFSTLEIQRTEQGDSAMYLCASSLDLQGGTEAFFGQGTRLTVV.

This clone was counted between two and nine times. The rearrangement links TRBV25-1 to TRBJ1-4; D perhaps matches TRBD1 (6 bases). Deletions cut 4 bases from V and 0 bases from J, with 9 bases between. Germline lookup yields CDR1 MGHDK and CDR2 SYGVNS. CDR3 length equals 15 residues. The CDR3 DNA reads TGTGCCAGCAGTGCTAGGACAGCAACTAATGAAAAACTGTTTTTT. It codes for CASSARTATNEKLFF.

The chain carries TRBV9 and TRBJ2-3; D unresolved. V shed 3 bases and J shed 0 bases, with 11 bases lying between them. Germline-derived CDR1 and CDR2 are SGDLS and YYNGEE. The CDR3 length is 15 residues. In DNA form, the CDR3 reads TGTGCCAGCAGCGCCTGGCAGACTAGCACAGATACGCAGTATTTT. This encodes CASSAWQTSTDTQYF.

The chain has TRBV11-1 and TRBJ2-1; no reliable D call. Germline CDR1 and CDR2: SGHAT and FQDESV (reference sequence). The CDR3 is 12 amino acids. The V gene lost 5 bases and the J gene lost 4 bases, with 6 bases spanning the gap. The CDR3 DNA reads TGTGCCAGCAGCCTACTATACAATGAGCAGTTCTTC. This encodes CASSLLYNEQFF.

The chain combines TRBV4-3 with TRBJ2-2; perhaps TRBD1 as D (6 bases). From germline, CDR1 is LGHNA and CDR2 YSLEER. V gave up 0 bases and J gave up 1 base, with 9 bases separating them. The CDR3 runs 16 residues. The CDR3 region is CASSQEMGQNTGELFF. Here the CDR3 DNA reads TGCGCCAGCAGCCAAGAAATGGGACAGAACACCGGGGAGCTGTTTTTT.

The chain uses TRBV7-9 and TRBJ2-3; D is perhaps TRBD2 (6 bases). V was trimmed by 5 bases and J by 6 bases, leaving 18 bases between them. The CDR3 is 15 residues long. Per germline, CDR1 SEHNR and CDR2 FQNEAQ (reference sequence). CDR3 loop: CASSPRRGLGDTQYF. CDR3 coding DNA: TGTGCCAGCAGCCCACGTCGGGGACTCGGGGATACGCAGTATTTT.

Only a few counts were recorded for this clone. CDR3 nucleotides: TGTGCCAGCAGCCTGGGACTAGCGGGGGACCTCCAAGAGACCCAGTACTTC. Amino acids: CASSLGLAGDLQETQYF. The chain combines TRBV7-2 with TRBJ2-5; TRBD2 agrees at 14 bases. Germline assignment: CDR1 SGHTA and CDR2 FQGNSA. The length of the CDR3 is 17 residues. The V and J ends lost 5 bases and 1 base, in that order; junction bases with no gene match: 6. The full variable domain, in which reference TRBV7-2 and TRBJ2-5 provide the parts outside the CDR3, is GAGVSQSPSNKVTEKGKDVELRCDPISGHTALYWYRQSLGQGLEFLIYFQGNSAPDKSGLPSDRFSAERTGGSVSTLTIQRTQQEDSAVYLCASSLGLAGDLQETQYFGPGTRLLVL.

The V gene is TRBV7-2, the J gene TRBJ2-5; 8 bases fit TRBD2. There are 15 residues in the CDR3. Germline loops: CDR1 SGHTA, CDR2 FQGNSA. The trim removed 5 bases at V and 0 bases at J, leaving 5 bases unmatched. The DNA for the CDR3 is TGTGCCAGCAGCCCCGGGGGGGGGTACCAAGAGACCCAGTACTTC. Protein: CASSPGGGYQETQYF.

The genes are TRBV2 and TRBJ1-2; weak D call: TRBD1 (5 bases). V lost 6 bases and J 8 bases, leaving 13 bases between the germline ends. The CDR3 length is 12 residues. The germline gives CDR1 SNHLY, CDR2 FYNNEI. The CDR3 is CASRDTSRGYTF. In DNA, the CDR3 is TGTGCCAGCAGGGACACCTCTCGCGGCTACACCTTC.